Below are 15 T cell receptor beta chains sequenced from a single sample in a study of T cells in tumors after PD-1 blockade. The repertoire was sequenced with immunoSEQ multiplex PCR; TCRdb's copy has only in-frame clones and lacks some. The data show 30,000 to 35,000 clones, 73% seen once. The sequencing used PBMCs, collected after anti-PD-1 treatment. The receptors were gathered from a human donor with basal cell carcinoma.

The DNA for the CDR3 is TGTGCCAGCAGCTACCTAGCGGGAGGGAACGGGGAGCTGTTTTTT. As protein: CASSYLAGGNGELFF. V gene TRBV9 combines with J gene TRBJ2-2; 12 nucleotides match TRBD2. The CDR3 is 15 amino acids. The V gene's germline CDR1 is SGDLS and CDR2 YYNGEE. The V gene end was trimmed by 4 bases and the J gene end by 7 bases; junction bases not matched to a gene: 5.

The chain combines TRBV6-6 with TRBJ2-7; D gene uncertain. CDR1 MNHNY and CDR2 SVGAGI come from the germline V gene (reference sequence). The CDR3 contains 14 residues. V lost 0 bases and J lost 1, with 7 bases in between. The CDR3: CASSYSDKSYEQYF. CDR3 coding DNA: TGTGCCAGCAGTTACTCCGACAAATCCTACGAGCAGTACTTC.

The chain combines TRBV14 with TRBJ1-5, with no clear D. Germline V gene data show CDR1 as SGHDN and CDR2 as FVKESK. V lost 1 base to trimming and J lost 7 bases, with 11 bases between them. The CDR3 contains 14 residues. The DNA of the CDR3 is TGTGCCAGCAGCCAAGTGGGCTACGGGCAGCCCCAGCATTTT. This sequence encodes CASSQVGYGQPQHF.

For the CDR3, the DNA is TGTGCCAGCAGCCGAGGGACTAGAGGCACAGATACGCAGTATTTT. This translates into CASSRGTRGTDTQYF. The chain recombines TRBV7-3 with TRBJ2-3; TRBD2 agrees at 8 bases. V gave up 5 bases and J gave up 1 base; unmatched junction bases: 5. This CDR3 has 15 amino acids. The V gene's germline CDR1 is SGHTA and CDR2 FQGTGA.

This clone was seen a handful of times. The J gene is TRBJ1-3, the V gene TRBV19; no clear D gene. The CDR3 is made up of 12 amino acids. V was pared by 11 bases and J by 0 bases, with 8 bases between. CDR1 is LNHDA and CDR2 is SQIVND in the germline V gene (reference sequence). The CDR3 coding sequence is TGTGCCTCGGGCTCCTCTGGAAACACCATATATTTT. It encodes CASGSSGNTIYF. The variable domain in full, with the rest retrieved from reference TRBV19 and TRBJ1-3, is DGGITQSPKYLFRKEGQNVTLSCEQNLNHDAMYWYRQDPGQGLRLIYYSQIVNDFQKGDIAEGYSVSREKKESFPLTVTSAQKNPTAFYLCASGSSGNTIYFGEGSWLTVV.

The V and J genes are TRBV5-4 and TRBJ2-5, with a weak D call TRBD2 (5 bases). The germline V and J ends were trimmed by 0 bases and 5 bases, with 14 bases remaining between them. The CDR3 is made up of 15 amino acids. The V gene's germline CDR1 is SGHNT and CDR2 YYREEE (reference sequence). CDR3 sequence reads: CASSLGVQTGETQYF. The CDR3 DNA reads TGTGCCAGCAGCTTGGGCGTTCAAACGGGGGAGACCCAGTACTTC.

The table lists this clone with a count of one. In nucleotides, the CDR3 is TGCGCCAGCAGCCGCCTGAGCGACAGGGGGCGGGAACGGCTGTTTTTT. This translates into CASSRLSDRGRERLFF. V and J are TRBV4-1 and TRBJ2-2; TRBD1 agrees at 10 bases. The CDR3 runs 16 residues. The germline V gene encodes CDR1 MGHRA and CDR2 YSYEKL. The junction had 15 bases not matched to a gene; V was cut back by 4 bases and J by 13 bases.

The CDR3: CASSRDIGDTQYF. CDR3 in DNA: TGTGCCAGCAGCCGGGATATTGGAGATACGCAGTATTTT. The chain joins TRBV7-8 to TRBJ2-3; possibly TRBD2 for D (5 bases). CDR1 SGHVS and CDR2 FQNEAQ come from the germline V gene. V shed 5 bases and J shed 5 bases, with 11 bases lying between them. The CDR3 covers 13 residues.

V gene TRBV19 combines with J gene TRBJ1-3; TRBD1 matches at 8 bases. Germline assignment: CDR1 LNHDA and CDR2 SQIVND (reference sequence). Losses at the gene ends were 3 bases for V and 4 bases for J; bases not matched to a gene: 8. CDR3 length: 16 amino acids. The CDR3 nucleotides read TGTGCCAGTAGTATGCCCCACCGGACAGGGGGAAACACCATATATTTT. Translation gives CASSMPHRTGGNTIYF.

The CDR3 sequence is CASSLSRRALVDTQYF. In DNA, the CDR3 is TGTGCCAGCAGCTTAAGTAGGAGGGCCTTGGTAGATACGCAGTATTTT. This chain links TRBV7-2 with TRBJ2-3; a possible D gene is TRBD2 (6 bases). Germline-derived CDR1 and CDR2 are SGHTA and FQGNSA. V was pared by 2 bases and J by 5 bases, with 17 bases between. The length of the CDR3 is 16 residues.

This clone was recorded once. The genes are TRBV5-1 and TRBJ1-3; D remains unclear. Deletions cut 0 bases from V and 0 bases from J, with 10 bases between. Per the germline V gene, CDR1 is SGHRS and CDR2 is YFSETQ. This CDR3 contains 16 residues. CDR3 amino acids: CASSLEDPGSGNTIYF. The CDR3 DNA is TGCGCCAGCAGCTTGGAGGACCCAGGCTCTGGAAACACCATATATTTT.

This clone was seen just once. Here the CDR3 reads CASSLEGTGVYYGYTF. CDR3 coding DNA: TGTGCCAGCAGTTTGGAGGGGACAGGGGTCTACTATGGCTACACCTTC. V is TRBV28 and J is TRBJ1-2; TRBD1 agrees at 10 bases. The CDR3 has 16 residues. CDR1 is MDHEN and CDR2 is SYDVKM in the germline V gene. V shed 3 bases, J shed 3 bases, and the junction held 7 bases outside the gene matches.

V is TRBV5-1 and J is TRBJ2-1, with unresolved D. V was clipped by 3 bases and J by 1 base, with 8 bases between them. This CDR3 is built from 14 residues. CDR1 is SGHRS, CDR2 YFSETQ, per germline. The chain's CDR3 is CASSSYPSYNEQFF. CDR3 coding DNA: TGCGCCAGCAGCTCATACCCTTCCTACAATGAGCAGTTCTTC.

This chain joins TRBV5-5 and TRBJ2-7; D perhaps matches TRBD1 (6 bases). V was clipped by 5 bases and J by 0 bases, with 15 bases between them. The CDR3 is made up of 15 amino acids. CDR1 is SGHKS and CDR2 is YYEKEE in the germline V gene (reference sequence). The CDR3 protein is CASRIKGEYSYEQYF. As DNA, the CDR3 is TGTGCCAGCAGGATCAAGGGGGAGTACTCCTACGAGCAGTACTTC. The full variable domain, rest sourced from reference TRBV5-5 and TRBJ2-7, is DAGVTQSPTHLIKTRGQQVTLRCSPISGHKSVSWYQQVLGQGPQFIFQYYEKEERGRGNFPDRFSARQFPNYSSELNVNALLLGDSALYLCASRIKGEYSYEQYFGPGTRLTVT.

The chain combines TRBV6-6 with TRBJ1-2; D is ambiguous. Trimming shortened V by 6 bases and J by 2 bases, and 7 bases separated the two germline ends. The CDR3 contains 12 residues. Germline V gives CDR1 MNHNY, CDR2 SVGAGI (reference sequence). CDR3 region: CASSISNYGYTF. CDR3 DNA: TGTGCCAGCAGCATCTCCAACTATGGCTACACCTTC.